The rows below give T cell receptor beta chains drawn from one sample of a study of CD8+CD57+ T cells in acquired aplastic anemia. TCRdb itself ran the reads through MiXCR, one entry per CDR3 protein. The sample includes 200,000 to 250,000 distinct CDR3 sequences, approximately 45% of them seen just once. The specimen was sorted CD4+, CD8+, or CD8+CD57+ T cells (not recorded which) from PBMCs. Receptors originate from a human donor with aplastic anemia. Both conserved end residues are part of each CDR3. The D gene is left open where the match is weak. Expanded clones get a size class; other rows say once, few or many, or leave the size out.

15,TRBJ2-3,TRBV7-8,.,.,CASSTYRAPQNTQYF,TGTGCCAGCAGCACCTACAGGGCCCCCCAGAATACGCAGTATTTT
15,TRBJ2-7,TRBV24-1,.,TRBD2,CATSDFLAGRGEQYF,TGTGCCACCAGTGATTTTCTAGCGGGGAGAGGGGAGCAGTACTTC
11,TRBJ1-1,TRBV20-1,.,.,CSASRGTEAFF,TGCAGTGCTAGTAGAGGGACAGAAGCTTTCTTT
16,TRBJ1-1,TRBV2,many,.,CASSEPLSGGSTEAFF,TGTGCCAGCAGTGAACCTCTATCCGGAGGGAGCACTGAAGCTTTCTTT
13,TRBJ1-2,TRBV2,.,.,CASIEDGGYGYTF,TGTGCCAGCATCGAGGATGGGGGCTATGGCTACACCTTC
15,TRBJ2-7,TRBV7-3,few,.,CASSSPGDPAYEQYF,TGTGCCAGCAGCTCACCCGGGGATCCGGCCTACGAGCAGTACTTC
12,TRBJ2-1,TRBV19,.,.,CASSGGGNEQFF,TGTGCCAGTAGTGGGGGCGGGAATGAGCAGTTCTTC
14,TRBJ2-1,TRBV27,.,TRBD1,CASSSGTGFSEQFF,TGTGCCAGCAGCTCCGGGACAGGTTTTAGTGAGCAGTTCTTC
16,TRBJ2-1,TRBV6-4,many,TRBD2,CASSEGSGADYNEQFF,TGTGCCAGCAGTGAAGGAAGCGGGGCTGACTACAATGAGCAGTTCTTC
14,TRBJ2-7,TRBV29-1,many,TRBD1,CSVEEGTATYEQYF,TGCAGCGTTGAAGAAGGGACAGCCACCTACGAGCAGTACTTC